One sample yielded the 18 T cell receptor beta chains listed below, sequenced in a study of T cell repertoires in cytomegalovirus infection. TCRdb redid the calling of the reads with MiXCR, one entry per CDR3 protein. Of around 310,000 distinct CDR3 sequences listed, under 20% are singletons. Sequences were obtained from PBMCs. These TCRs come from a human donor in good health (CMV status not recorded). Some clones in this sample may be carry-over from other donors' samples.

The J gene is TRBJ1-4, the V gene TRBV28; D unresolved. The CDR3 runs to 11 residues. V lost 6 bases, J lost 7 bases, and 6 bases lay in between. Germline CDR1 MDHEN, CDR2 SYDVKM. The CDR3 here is CASRGFEKLFF. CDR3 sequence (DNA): TGTGCCAGCAGAGGTTTTGAAAAACTGTTTTTT.

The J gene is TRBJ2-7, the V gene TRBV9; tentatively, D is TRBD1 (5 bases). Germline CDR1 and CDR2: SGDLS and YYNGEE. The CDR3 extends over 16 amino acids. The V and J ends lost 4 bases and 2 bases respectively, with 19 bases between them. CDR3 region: CASSPRGRQGTYEQYF. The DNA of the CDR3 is TGTGCCAGCAGCCCCCGCGGTAGGCAGGGCACCTACGAGCAGTACTTC.

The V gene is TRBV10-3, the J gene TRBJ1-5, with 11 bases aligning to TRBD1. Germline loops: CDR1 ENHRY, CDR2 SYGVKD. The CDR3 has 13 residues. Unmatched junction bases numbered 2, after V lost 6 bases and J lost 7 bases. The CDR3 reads CAIRGDRGQPQHF. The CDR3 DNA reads TGTGCCATCAGGGGGGACAGGGGGCAGCCCCAGCATTTT.

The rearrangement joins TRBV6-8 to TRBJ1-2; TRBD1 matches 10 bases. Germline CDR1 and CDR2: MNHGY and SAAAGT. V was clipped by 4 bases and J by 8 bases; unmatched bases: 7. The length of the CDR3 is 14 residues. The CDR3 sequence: CASSWDRGQWGYTF. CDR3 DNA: TGTGCCAGCAGTTGGGACAGGGGCCAGTGGGGCTACACCTTC.

CDR3 nucleotides: TGTGCCAGCAGCTTGGTCGGTCTAGCGGGGGCCGATACGCAGTATTTT. This gives the protein CASSLVGLAGADTQYF. The gene calls are TRBV5-6 and TRBJ2-3; 10 bases line up with TRBD2. Germline trimming cut 0 bases from V and 6 bases from J; bases unmatched to any gene: 7. CDR3 length: 16 amino acids. Germline lookup yields CDR1 SGHDT and CDR2 YYEEEE.

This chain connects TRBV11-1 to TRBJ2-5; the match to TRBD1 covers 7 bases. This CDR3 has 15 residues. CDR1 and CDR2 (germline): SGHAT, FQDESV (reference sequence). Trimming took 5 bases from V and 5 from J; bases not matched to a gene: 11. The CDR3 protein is CASSGTGTVGETQYF. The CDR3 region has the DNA TGTGCCAGCAGCGGTACCGGGACAGTCGGGGAGACCCAGTACTTC.

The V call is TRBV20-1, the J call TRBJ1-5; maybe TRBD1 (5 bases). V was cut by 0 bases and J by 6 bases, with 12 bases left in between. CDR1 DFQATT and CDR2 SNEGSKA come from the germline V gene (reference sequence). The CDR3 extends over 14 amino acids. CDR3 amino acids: CSARDSGFVQPQHF. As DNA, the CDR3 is TGCAGTGCTAGAGATTCAGGGTTCGTTCAGCCCCAGCATTTT.

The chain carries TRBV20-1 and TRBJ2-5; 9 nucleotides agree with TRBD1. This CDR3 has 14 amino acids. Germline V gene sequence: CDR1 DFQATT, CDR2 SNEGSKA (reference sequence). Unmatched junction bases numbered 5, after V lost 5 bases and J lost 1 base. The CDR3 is CSAGTGLSQETQYF. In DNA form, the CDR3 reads TGCAGTGCTGGGACAGGGCTTAGCCAAGAGACCCAGTACTTC.

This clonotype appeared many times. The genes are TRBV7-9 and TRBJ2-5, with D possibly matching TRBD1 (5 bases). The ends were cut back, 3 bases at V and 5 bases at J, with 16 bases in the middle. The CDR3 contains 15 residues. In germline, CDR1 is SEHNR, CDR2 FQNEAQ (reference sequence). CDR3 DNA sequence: TGTGCCAGCAGCTTCGGCTCCAGGGAAAGTGAGACCCAGTACTTC. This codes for CASSFGSRESETQYF.

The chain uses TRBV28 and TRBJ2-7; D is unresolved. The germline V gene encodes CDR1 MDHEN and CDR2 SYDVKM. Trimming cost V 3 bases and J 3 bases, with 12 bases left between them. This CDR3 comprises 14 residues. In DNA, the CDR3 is TGTGCCAGCAGTTTCGACGCCAAGGACTACGAGCAGTACTTC. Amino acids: CASSFDAKDYEQYF. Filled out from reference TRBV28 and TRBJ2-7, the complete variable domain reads DVKVTQSSRYLVKRTGEKVFLECVQDMDHENMFWYRQDPGLGLRLIYFSYDVKMKEKGDIPEGYSVSREKKERFSLILESASTNQTSMYLCASSFDAKDYEQYFGPGTRLTVT.

CDR3 nucleotide sequence: TGTGCCAGCAGCTCCGGGACTGCGACATACGAGCAGTACTTC. Translating it yields CASSSGTATYEQYF. The chain employs TRBV7-9 and TRBJ2-7; TRBD2 might be the D (6 bases). V was cut by 4 bases and J by 4 bases, with 14 bases left in between. The CDR3 runs to 14 residues. From germline, CDR1 is SEHNR and CDR2 FQNEAQ (reference sequence).

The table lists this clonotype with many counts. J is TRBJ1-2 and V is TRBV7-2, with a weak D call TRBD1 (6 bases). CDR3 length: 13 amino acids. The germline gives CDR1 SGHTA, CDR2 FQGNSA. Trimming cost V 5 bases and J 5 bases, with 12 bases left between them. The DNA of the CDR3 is TGTGCCAGCAGCCGCGGGACACCTTATGGCTACACCTTC. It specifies CASSRGTPYGYTF.

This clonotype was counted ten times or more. In DNA, the CDR3 is TGTGCCAGCAGTCGGGGACAATCGGAAGCTTTCTTT. Encoded protein: CASSRGQSEAFF. The V gene is TRBV6-1, the J gene TRBJ1-1; D possibly corresponds to TRBD1 (6 bases). This CDR3 is 12 amino acids long. V dropped 5 bases and J dropped 8 bases, with 12 bases sitting between them. CDR1 MNHNS and CDR2 SASEGT come from the germline V gene.

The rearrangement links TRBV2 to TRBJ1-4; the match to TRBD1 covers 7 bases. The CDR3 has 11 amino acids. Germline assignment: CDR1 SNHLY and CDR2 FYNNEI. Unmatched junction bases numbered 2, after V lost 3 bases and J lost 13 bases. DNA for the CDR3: TGTGCCAGCAGTGAGGGACAGCTACTGTTTTTT. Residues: CASSEGQLLFF.

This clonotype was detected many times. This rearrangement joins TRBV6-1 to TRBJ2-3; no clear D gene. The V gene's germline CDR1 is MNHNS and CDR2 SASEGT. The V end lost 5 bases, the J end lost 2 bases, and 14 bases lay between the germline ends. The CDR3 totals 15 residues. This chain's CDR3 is CASSLGPRITDTQYF. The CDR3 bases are TGTGCCAGCAGTTTGGGCCCCCGGATCACAGATACGCAGTATTTT.

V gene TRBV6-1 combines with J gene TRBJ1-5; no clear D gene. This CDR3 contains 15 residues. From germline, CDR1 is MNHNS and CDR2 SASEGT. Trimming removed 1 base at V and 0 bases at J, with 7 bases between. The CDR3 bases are TGTGCCAGCAGTGAAGTGCGAAATAGCAATCAGCCCCAGCATTTT. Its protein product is CASSEVRNSNQPQHF.

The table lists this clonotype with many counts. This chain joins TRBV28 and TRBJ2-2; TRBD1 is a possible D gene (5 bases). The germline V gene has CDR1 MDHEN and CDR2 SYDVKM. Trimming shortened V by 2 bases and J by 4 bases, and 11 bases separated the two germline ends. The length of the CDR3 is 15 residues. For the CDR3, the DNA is TGTGCCAGCAGTTTAGTGAAGGGGATCACCGGGGAGCTGTTTTTT. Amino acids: CASSLVKGITGELFF.

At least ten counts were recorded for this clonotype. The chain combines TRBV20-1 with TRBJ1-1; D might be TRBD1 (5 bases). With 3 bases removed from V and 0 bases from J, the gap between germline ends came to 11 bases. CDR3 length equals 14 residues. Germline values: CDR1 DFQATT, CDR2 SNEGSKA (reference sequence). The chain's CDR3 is CSASQGFMNTEAFF. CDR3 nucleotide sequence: TGCAGTGCTAGTCAGGGATTTATGAACACTGAAGCTTTCTTT.